This T cell receptor (beta chain) was recovered during a study of PD-L1 blockade in urothelial cancer. Looked up from germline, CDR1 is MNHNS and CDR2 is SASEGT. V was trimmed by 4 bases and J by 5 bases, leaving 9 bases between them. The CDR3 runs to 13 residues. The method was immunoSEQ multiplex PCR; TCRdb's version includes in-frame clones alone and lacks a portion of them. The profile shows fewer than 30,000 clones, 84% of them singletons. As for time point: peripheral blood 6 weeks after treatment start. The patients' disease, urothelial carcinoma, was locally advanced or metastatic. The sample here was PBMCs, taken around atezolizumab (anti-PD-L1) treatment. The chain couples TRBV6-1 to TRBJ1-5; no clear D. This clonotype was sampled from a man between 65 and 85 years old with urothelial cancer. CDR3 DNA sequence: TGTGCCAGCAGTGCCGGGATCCATCAGCCCCAGCATTTT. Translation: CASSAGIHQPQHF.